The entry below gives a single T cell receptor beta chain sequence along with its context. A quantity of roughly 0.5 to 1 ug RNA underwent reverse transcription using random hexamers. Amplification of TCR beta CDR3 across 54 Vbeta and 13 Jbeta was performed with immunoSEQ multiplex PCR. TCRdb passed the immunoSEQ multiplex PCR reads through MiXCR, listing each CDR3 protein once. The table records a few hundred thousand distinct CDR3 sequences, about 88% of them present only once. This entry belongs to a study of CD8 T cells in Susac syndrome. TEMRA cells were FACS-enriched, unlike CD8+ and CD4+ T cells, which were negatively isolated. The germline CDR1 and CDR2 sequences are MNHEY and SVGAGI. The CDR3 length is 13 residues. V dropped 6 bases and J dropped 1 base, with 9 bases sitting between them.

Sequencing was done on a sample of CD8+ T cells from PBMCs. The receptor was isolated from a human donor with multiple sclerosis. J is TRBJ2-5 and V is TRBV6-5; D gene ambiguous. CDR3 loop: CASRSPPQETQYF. CDR3 DNA sequence: TGTGCCAGCAGGTCCCCCCCCCAAGAGACCCAGTACTTC.